A single TCR beta chain is shown here with its context. Its specificity is unknown. Other DNA sequences in the same sample also yield this CDR3. The PCR employed 60 Vbeta primers together with 13 Jbeta primers. Some clones are missing from TCRdb's copy, which holds only in-frame ones; the method was immunoSEQ multiplex PCR. The data hold 150,000 to 200,000 clones, with around 81% observed a single time. This specimen comes from a study of cytomegalovirus exposure and HLA in healthy donors. Study observations and caveats: About 90% or about 30% of the time was how often most TCR beta V segments were productive, according to an earlier analysis. A highly shared variant cluster was judged a likely technical artifact.

Germline V lookup: CDR1 SGHTA, CDR2 FQGNSA. Trimming took off 0 bases at V and 1 base at J, with 10 bases between the two ends. The CDR3 runs to 15 residues. The material sequenced was PBMCs. This TCR was recovered from a woman aged 30 to 39 in good health and CMV-seronegative. The rearrangement uses TRBV7-2 and TRBJ2-7, with D perhaps TRBD2 (6 bases). Here the CDR3 DNA reads TGTGCCAGCAGCTTAGCGGGAGGCGGGTCCTACGAGCAGTACTTC. Its translation: CASSLAGGGSYEQYF. The full variable domain, with the rest looked up from reference TRBV7-2 and TRBJ2-7, is GAGVSQSPSNKVTEKGKDVELRCDPISGHTALYWYRQSLGQGLEFLIYFQGNSAPDKSGLPSDRFSAERTGGSVSTLTIQRTQQEDSAVYLCASSLAGGGSYEQYFGPGTRLTVT.